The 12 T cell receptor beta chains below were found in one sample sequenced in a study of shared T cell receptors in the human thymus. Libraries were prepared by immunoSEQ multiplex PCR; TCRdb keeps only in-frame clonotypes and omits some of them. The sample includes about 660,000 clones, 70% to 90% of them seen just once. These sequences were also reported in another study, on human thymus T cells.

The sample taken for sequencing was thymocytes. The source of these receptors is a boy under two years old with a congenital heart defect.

The CDR3 loop reads CASSQRRGMEGKLFF. CDR3 nucleotide sequence: TGCGCCAGCAGCCAAAGGCGAGGGATGGAGGGAAAACTGTTTTTT. V and J are TRBV4-3 and TRBJ1-4, with unresolved D. Germline V gene lookup returns CDR1 LGHNA and CDR2 YSLEER. Trimming cost V 2 bases and J 10 bases, with 17 bases left between them. This CDR3 region has 15 residues.

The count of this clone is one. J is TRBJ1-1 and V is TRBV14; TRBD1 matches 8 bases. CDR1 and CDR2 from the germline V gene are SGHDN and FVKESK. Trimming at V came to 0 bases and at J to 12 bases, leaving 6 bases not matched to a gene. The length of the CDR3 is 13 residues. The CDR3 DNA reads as TGTGCCAGCAGCCAAGAACGACAGGGGAGGCCTTTCTTT. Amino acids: CASSQERQGRPFF.

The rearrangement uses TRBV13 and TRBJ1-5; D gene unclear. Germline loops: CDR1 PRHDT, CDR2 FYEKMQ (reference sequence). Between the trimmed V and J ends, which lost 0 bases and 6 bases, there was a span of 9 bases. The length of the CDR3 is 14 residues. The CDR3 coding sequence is TGTGCCAGCAGCTTAGGATCCGGGTGTCAGCCCCAGCATTTT. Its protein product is CASSLGSGCQPQHF.

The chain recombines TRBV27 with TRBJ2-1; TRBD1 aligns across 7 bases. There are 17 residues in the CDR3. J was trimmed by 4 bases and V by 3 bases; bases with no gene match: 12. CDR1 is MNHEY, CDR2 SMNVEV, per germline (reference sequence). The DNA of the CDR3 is TGTGCCAGCAGTTTTATTACCGGGACAGTTACTTACAATGAGCAGTTCTTC. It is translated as CASSFITGTVTYNEQFF.

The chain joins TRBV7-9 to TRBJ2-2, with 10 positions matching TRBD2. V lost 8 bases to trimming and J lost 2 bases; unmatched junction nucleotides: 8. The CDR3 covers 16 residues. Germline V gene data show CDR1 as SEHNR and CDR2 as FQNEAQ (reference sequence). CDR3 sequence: CASQAGGPNNTGELFF. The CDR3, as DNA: TGTGCCAGCCAAGCGGGGGGGCCGAATAACACCGGGGAGCTGTTTTTT.

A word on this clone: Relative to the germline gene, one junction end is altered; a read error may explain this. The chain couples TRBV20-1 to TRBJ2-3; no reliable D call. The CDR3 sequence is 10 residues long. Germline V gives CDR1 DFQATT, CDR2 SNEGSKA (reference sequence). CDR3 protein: CSAHSYPTGF. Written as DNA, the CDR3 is TGCAGTGCCCATTCCTATCCGACGGGTTTT.

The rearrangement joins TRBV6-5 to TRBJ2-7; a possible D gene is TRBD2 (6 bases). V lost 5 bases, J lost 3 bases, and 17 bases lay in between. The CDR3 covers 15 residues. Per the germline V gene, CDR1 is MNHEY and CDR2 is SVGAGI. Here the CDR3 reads CASSRFRDSLYEQYF. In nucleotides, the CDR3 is TGTGCCAGCAGTCGCTTTCGGGACTCCCTCTACGAGCAGTACTTC.

Here the CDR3 reads CASSLAGLAVSYEQYF. CDR3 nucleotides: TGTGCCAGCAGCTTGGCGGGACTAGCGGTCTCCTACGAGCAGTACTTC. The gene calls are TRBV5-5 and TRBJ2-7; 11 bases map to TRBD2. The V gene end was trimmed by 0 bases and the J gene end by 0 bases; junction bases not matched to a gene: 2. The CDR3 is 16 amino acids. The germline V gene has CDR1 SGHKS and CDR2 YYEKEE (reference sequence).

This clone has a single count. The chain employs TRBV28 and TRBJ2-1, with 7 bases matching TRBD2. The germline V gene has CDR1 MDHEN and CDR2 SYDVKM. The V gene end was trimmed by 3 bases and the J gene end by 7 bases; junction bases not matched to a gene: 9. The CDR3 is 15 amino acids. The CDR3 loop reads CASSFGREWANEQFF. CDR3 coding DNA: TGTGCCAGCAGTTTTGGGCGGGAGTGGGCTAATGAGCAGTTCTTC.

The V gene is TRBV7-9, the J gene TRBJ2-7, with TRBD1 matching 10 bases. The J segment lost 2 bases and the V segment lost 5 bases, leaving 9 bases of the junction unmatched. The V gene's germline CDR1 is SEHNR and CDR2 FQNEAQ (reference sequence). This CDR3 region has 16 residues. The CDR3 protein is CASSTTGTGAPYEQYF. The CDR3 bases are TGTGCCAGCAGCACCACCGGGACAGGGGCTCCCTACGAGCAGTACTTC.

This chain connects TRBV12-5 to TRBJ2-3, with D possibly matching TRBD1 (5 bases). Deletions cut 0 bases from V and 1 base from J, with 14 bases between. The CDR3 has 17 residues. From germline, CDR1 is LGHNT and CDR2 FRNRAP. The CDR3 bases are TGTGCTAGTGGTTTGGTACTATCGATCAGGGGCACAGATACGCAGTATTTT. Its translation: CASGLVLSIRGTDTQYF.

CDR3 nucleotides: TGTGCCAGCAGCCCTCCGACTAGCGGGATGAAGGATGAGCAGTTCTTC. Translation gives CASSPPTSGMKDEQFF. The rearrangement links TRBV13 to TRBJ2-1; 11 nucleotides agree with TRBD2. V shed 5 bases and J 8 bases; nucleotides not matched to a gene: 11. Germline CDR1 reads PRHDT; CDR2 reads FYEKMQ (reference sequence). The CDR3 is 16 residues long.